The sequence of this TCR beta chain was determined in a study of regulatory T cells in long-lasting Graves disease. Study outcomes and limitations: Persistent disease preferred TRBV28, TRBJ1-2 and TRBJ2-5.

The junction had 5 bases not matched to a gene; V was cut back by 1 base and J by 1 base. The CDR3 spans 17 residues. Per germline, CDR1 LGHDT and CDR2 YNNKEL (reference sequence). Assembly of TCR beta libraries relied on iRepertoire HTBI primers together with Arm-PCR of CDR3 regions. In TCRdb, the multiplex PCR reads were re-called with MiXCR into one record per CDR3 protein. In the table there are about half a million distinct CDR3 sequences, around 12% of which are singletons. Ten or more counts support this clonotype. Its specificity is not known. Time point noted: newly diagnosed GD, antithyroid drugs for less than 3 months. Researchers made the TCR library from RNA that was extracted from PBMCs. The sample was also linked to a second study, of T cells in Graves' hyperthyroidism and ophthalmopathy. That source adds: Lactation, pregnancy, other autoimmune disease or uncontrolled infection led to exclusion of patients. HTBI primers were used for first-round RT-PCR of the TCR CDR3.

The chain employs TRBV3-1 and TRBJ2-5, with 11 positions matching TRBD2. This receptor was obtained from a woman in her thirties with Graves disease. Sequenced material: peripheral blood mononuclear cells (PBMCs), taken at new diagnosis, from a patient treated with antithyroid drugs. CDR3 loop: CASSQGLAGTSQETQYF. Written as DNA, the CDR3 is TGTGCCAGCAGCCAAGGACTAGCGGGGACCTCCCAAGAGACCCAGTACTTC.